The clone carrying this T cell receptor beta chain has a handful of counts. Its specificity is unknown. Two oligonucleotides, mixed equimolar, formed the beta constant-region primer covering TRBC1 and TRBC2. Ligated cDNA was amplified by four rounds of PCR with nested alpha and beta constant-region primers and SP2. An oligonucleotide with the SP2 primer and a 12-nucleotide UMI was ligated to the cDNA 3' end. One entry per CDR3 protein, called by TCRdb with MiXCR from the UMI-ligation and nested PCR reads. The sample comprises over 90,000 distinct CDR3 sequences, 11% of which are singletons, and more than 0.11% rests with the top ten. CMV status came from CD4+ T cell IFNgamma after overnight CMV lysate stimulation of fresh PBMCs. These data come from a study of naive and memory T cell subsets. Study-level results: Especially in CD8 cells, naive repertoires contained a few larger clonotypes, possibly CD45RA-re-expressing memory cells. Over 90% of naive TCR sequences appeared only once, unlike memory subsets. Gini index rose across naive, CM, EM and EMRA in CD4 and CD8.

Germline trimming cut 0 bases from V and 4 bases from J; bases unmatched to any gene: 5. The CDR3 totals 15 residues. Germline assignment: CDR1 SGHTA and CDR2 FQGNSA. The clonotype was recovered from a human donor in good health. The source material was naive CD4+ T cells from blood. This chain connects TRBV7-2 to TRBJ2-7; 8 bases fit TRBD2. The CDR3 loop reads CASSLAVTSGYEQYF. CDR3 nucleotides: TGTGCCAGCAGCTTAGCAGTAACTAGCGGTTACGAGCAGTACTTC.